A single sample is the source of the 10 T cell receptor beta chains below, sequenced in a study of T cell repertoires in aging, cancer and after chemotherapy. A mixed TRB-A/B primer pool amplified rearranged TRB by multiplex touch-down PCR. TCRdb passed the multiplex PCR reads through MiXCR, listing each CDR3 protein once. This sample has some 10,000 distinct CDR3 sequences, with 32% found just once. Peripheral blood genomic DNA, not sorted cells or RNA, was the template. Sequencing was performed on blood. These receptors were taken from a human donor in good health.

The chain combines TRBV20-1 with TRBJ1-1; 12 bases line up with TRBD1. CDR1 is DFQATT, CDR2 SNEGSKA, per germline (reference sequence). CDR3 length: 14 amino acids. CDR3 nucleotide sequence: TGCAGGGGGGGACAGGGGGCCGAAGGGACTGAAGCTTTCTTT. It codes for CRGGQGAEGTEAFF.

The chain has TRBV7-9 and TRBJ1-2; D is uncertain. V gave up 1 base and J gave up 2 bases, with 8 bases separating them. Germline V gene lookup returns CDR1 SEHNR and CDR2 FQNEAQ (reference sequence). The CDR3 is 14 residues long. CDR3 in amino acids: CASSLGSGNYGYTF. As DNA, the CDR3 is TGTGCCAGCAGCTTAGGTTCGGGAAACTATGGCTACACCTTC.

This chain links TRBV20-1 with TRBJ2-1, with 8 positions matching TRBD2. The germline V gene has CDR1 DFQATT and CDR2 SNEGSKA (reference sequence). The CDR3 totals 15 residues. Trimming cost V 0 bases and J 4 bases; bases outside gene matches: 5. The chain's CDR3 is CSARDGTRGYNEQFF. CDR3 nucleotide sequence: TGCAGTGCTAGAGATGGGACTAGAGGTTACAATGAGCAGTTCTTC.

This clonotype was recorded a few times. J is TRBJ1-1 and V is TRBV19, with D unresolved. V was trimmed by 1 base and J by 2 bases, leaving 5 bases between them. Germline V gene lookup returns CDR1 LNHDA and CDR2 SQIVND (reference sequence). The CDR3 is 13 residues long. The CDR3 region has the DNA TGTGCCAGTAGTATAGGCATCAACACTGAAGCTTTCTTT. Protein sequence: CASSIGINTEAFF.

The chain has TRBV10-3 and TRBJ1-4; D unclear. Trimming pared 2 bases from V and 4 bases from J, leaving 14 bases between. Looked up from germline, CDR1 is ENHRY and CDR2 is SYGVKD. CDR3 length: 16 residues. CDR3 region: CAISEGAGRRNEKLFF. In DNA form, the CDR3 reads TGTGCCATCAGTGAGGGCGCAGGCAGGCGTAATGAAAAACTGTTTTTT.

This clonotype is medium-sized by share. This sequence joins TRBV19 and TRBJ2-1; 7 bases fit TRBD2. The CDR3 is 16 residues long. Germline V lookup: CDR1 LNHDA, CDR2 SQIVND (reference sequence). The V gene end was trimmed by 7 bases and the J gene end by 0 bases; junction bases not matched to a gene: 9. CDR3 bases: TGTGCCAGTAACGACCCCGGGGGGAGCTCCTACAATGAGCAGTTCTTC. Translated, it gives CASNDPGGSSYNEQFF.

This clonotype was counted only a few times. J is TRBJ1-3 and V is TRBV15; tentatively, D is TRBD1 (5 bases). Germline-derived CDR1 and CDR2 are LNHNV and YYDKDF (reference sequence). CDR3 length equals 15 residues. V was clipped by 8 bases and J by 0 bases, with 14 bases between them. CDR3 sequence: CATQTAHRSGNTIYF. The CDR3 coding sequence is TGTGCCACCCAGACAGCTCATCGCTCTGGAAACACCATATATTTT.

By share of the sample, this clonotype is medium-sized. J is TRBJ2-7 and V is TRBV19; maybe TRBD1 (6 bases). V lost 7 bases to trimming and J lost 0 bases, with 10 bases between them. The CDR3 has 13 residues. Per germline, CDR1 LNHDA and CDR2 SQIVND (reference sequence). The CDR3 DNA reads TGTGCCAGTACCCAGGACAGCTCCTACGAGCAGTACTTC. As protein: CASTQDSSYEQYF.

The rearrangement joins TRBV19 to TRBJ1-5; 8 bases fit TRBD1. CDR3 length equals 19 residues. J lost 4 bases, V lost 5 bases, and 19 bases had no gene match. CDR1 and CDR2 from the germline V gene are LNHDA and SQIVND (reference sequence). DNA for the CDR3: TGTGCCAGTAGTCTTCGTGGAGGGACAGGACAGAGGGCTAATCAGCCCCAGCATTTT. Its protein product is CASSLRGGTGQRANQPQHF.

This clonotype showed up just a few times. J is TRBJ1-4 and V is TRBV12-3 or TRBV12-4; D remains unclear. With 7 bases removed from V and 8 bases from J, the gap between germline ends came to 14 bases. This CDR3 comprises 13 residues. The CDR3 bases are TGTGCCAGCAACCGGGATAGATTCGAAAAACTGTTTTTT. It translates to CASNRDRFEKLFF.